The T cell receptor (beta chain) described here comes from a study of T cell responses to AZD1222 COVID-19 vaccine. Study observations and caveats: CD4 TCRs linked to vaccination spanned spike, dominating at 160-218 and 743-854.

Method: immunoSEQ multiplex PCR; TCRdb's copy keeps in-frame clones and lacks some. The sample has more than 90,000 clones; roughly 87% are singletons. There are 14 residues in the CDR3. CDR1 is WSHSY and CDR2 is SAAADI in the germline V gene. The V end was cut by 3 bases, the J end by 0 bases, with 6 bases between. About this clone: Its cognate antigen is unknown.

The input for sequencing was peripheral blood, taken on day 0 of AZD1222 vaccination. This sequence originates from an adult in good health. The V gene is TRBV10-2, the J gene TRBJ1-5; D ambiguous. The CDR3 loop is CASSDRTSNQPQHF. CDR3 in DNA: TGCGCCAGCAGTGACAGGACTAGCAATCAGCCCCAGCATTTT.